A selection of T cell receptor beta chains follows, all from one sample in a study of cytomegalovirus exposure and HLA in healthy donors. This table comes from immunoSEQ multiplex PCR, and its TCRdb copy is limited to in-frame clones, with some not included. Of 100,000 to 150,000 clones listed, about nine tenths are singletons. Sequences were obtained from PBMCs. The receptors originated from a young man in good health and CMV-seronegative. CDR3s include the opening cysteine and the closing phenylalanine or tryptophan. A D gene is named only where the DNA matches it firmly. Some rows mark clone size as missing; the rest say once, few, many or name a class of expanded clone.

J: TRBJ2-7
V: TRBV6-5
size: NA
D: NA
CDR3: CASQSRGGRDEQYF
DNA: TGTGCCAGCCAGTCCCGTGGAGGGCGAGACGAGCAGTACTTC

J: TRBJ1-2
V: TRBV19
size: NA
D: TRBD1
CDR3: CASSIWGTASLGYTF
DNA: TGTGCCAGTAGTATCTGGGGGACAGCATCTCTTGGCTACACCTTC

J: TRBJ1-3
V: TRBV9
size: NA
D: NA
CDR3: CASSTGNSGNTIYF
DNA: TGTGCCAGCAGTACGGGAAACTCTGGAAACACCATATATTTT

J: TRBJ1-4
V: TRBV28
size: NA
D: TRBD1
CDR3: CASSLPQGDEKLFF
DNA: TGTGCCAGCAGCTTACCACAGGGGGATGAAAAACTGTTTTTT

J: TRBJ1-4
V: TRBV7-9
size: NA
D: NA
CDR3: CASSPRDDGGEKLFF
DNA: TGTGCCAGCAGCCCGCGGGACGATGGAGGGGAAAAACTGTTTTTT

J: TRBJ1-2
V: TRBV4-3
size: NA
D: TRBD1
CDR3: CASSQGTGKNYGYTF
DNA: TGCGCCAGCAGCCAGGGGACAGGAAAAAACTATGGCTACACCTTC

J: TRBJ1-2
V: TRBV15
size: NA
D: TRBD1
CDR3: CATSRGGGQGNNYGYTF
DNA: TGTGCCACCAGCAGAGGGGGGGGACAGGGAAATAACTATGGCTACACCTTC

J: TRBJ2-2
V: TRBV11-3
size: NA
D: NA
CDR3: CASSPQGNTGELFF
DNA: TGTGCCAGCAGCCCACAGGGGAACACCGGGGAGCTGTTTTTT

J: TRBJ1-2
V: TRBV27
size: once
D: NA
CDR3: CASYTADRTQGIYGYTF
DNA: TGTGCCAGCTATACTGCCGACCGGACCCAGGGGATCTATGGCTACACCTTC

J: TRBJ1-5
V: TRBV2
size: NA
D: NA
CDR3: CASSGSNSNQPQHF
DNA: TGTGCCAGCAGCGGTAGTAACAGCAATCAGCCCCAGCATTTT

J: TRBJ2-3
V: TRBV27
size: NA
D: TRBD2
CDR3: CASSLGFAGLAGSTDTQYF
DNA: TGTGCCAGCAGTTTAGGGTTCGCAGGACTAGCAGGAAGCACAGATACGCAGTATTTT

J: TRBJ1-1
V: TRBV6-5
size: NA
D: NA
CDR3: CASSYSPGVTEAFF
DNA: TGTGCCAGCAGTTACTCTCCGGGGGTCACTGAAGCTTTCTTT

J: TRBJ1-1
V: TRBV7-9
size: NA
D: NA
CDR3: CASTWGPAEAFF
DNA: TGTGCCAGCACCTGGGGGCCGGCAGAAGCTTTCTTT

J: TRBJ1-2
V: TRBV5-1
size: NA
D: TRBD1
CDR3: CASSPGTGAGYTF
DNA: TGCGCCAGCAGCCCCGGGACAGGGGCTGGCTACACCTTC

J: TRBJ2-7
V: TRBV7-8
size: NA
D: NA
CDR3: CASSIGRDYEQYF
DNA: TGTGCCAGCAGCATTGGACGGGACTACGAGCAGTACTTC

J: TRBJ2-1
V: TRBV27
size: NA
D: TRBD2
CDR3: CASSFIDLAGVYNEQFF
DNA: TGTGCCAGCAGTTTCATCGACCTAGCGGGGGTGTACAATGAGCAGTTCTTC

J: TRBJ2-5
V: TRBV10-3
size: NA
D: NA
CDR3: CATKLGARFQETQYF
DNA: TGTGCCACCAAGCTGGGGGCTCGATTTCAAGAGACCCAGTACTTC

J: TRBJ2-7
V: TRBV7-9
size: NA
D: TRBD2
CDR3: CASSRGLAGTTYEQYF
DNA: TGTGCCAGCAGCCGGGGACTAGCGGGCACAACCTACGAGCAGTACTTC

J: TRBJ2-3
V: TRBV7-6
size: NA
D: NA
CDR3: CASSLGQDTDTQYF
DNA: TGTGCCAGCAGCTTAGGGCAGGACACAGATACGCAGTATTTT

J: TRBJ1-1
V: TRBV9
size: NA
D: TRBD1
CDR3: CASSVGTGGFPEAFF
DNA: TGTGCCAGCAGCGTAGGGACAGGGGGCTTCCCTGAAGCTTTCTTT

J: TRBJ1-5
V: TRBV28
size: NA
D: NA
CDR3: CASSFGDSNQPQHF
DNA: TGTGCCAGCAGTTTCGGGGATAGCAATCAGCCCCAGCATTTT

J: TRBJ2-2
V: TRBV5-8
size: NA
D: NA
CDR3: CASSLRRIANTGELFF
DNA: TGTGCCAGCAGCTTACGGCGGATCGCGAACACCGGGGAGCTGTTTTTT

J: TRBJ2-7
V: TRBV6-5
size: NA
D: NA
CDR3: CASSYSAGRGYEQYF
DNA: TGTGCCAGCAGTTACTCTGCAGGGAGGGGGTACGAGCAGTACTTC

J: TRBJ1-6
V: TRBV6-5
size: NA
D: TRBD1
CDR3: CASSEGQGSSPLHF
DNA: TGTGCCAGCAGTGAAGGACAGGGGAGTTCACCCCTCCACTTT

J: TRBJ1-6
V: TRBV27
size: NA
D: NA
CDR3: CASSPYRAGNSPLHF
DNA: TGTGCCAGCAGTCCGTACAGGGCTGGTAATTCACCCCTCCACTTT

J: TRBJ2-1
V: TRBV5-6
size: NA
D: TRBD1
CDR3: CASTSPGQGVHEQFF
DNA: TGTGCCAGCACCTCCCCGGGACAGGGGGTCCATGAGCAGTTCTTC

J: TRBJ2-7
V: TRBV23-1
size: few
D: TRBD1
CDR3: CASSHSPDRTGYEQYF
DNA: TGCGCCAGCAGTCATTCGCCGGACAGGACCGGCTACGAGCAGTACTTC

J: TRBJ2-7
V: TRBV19
size: NA
D: TRBD2
CDR3: CASSETSGATYEQYF
DNA: TGTGCCAGTAGCGAGACTAGCGGGGCAACCTACGAGCAGTACTTC

J: TRBJ1-5
V: TRBV18
size: NA
D: NA
CDR3: CASSPPSGGVNQPQHF
DNA: TGTGCCAGCTCACCACCATCTGGAGGGGTCAATCAGCCCCAGCATTTT

J: TRBJ1-3
V: TRBV6-1
size: NA
D: NA
CDR3: CASSAIQGYSGNTIYF
DNA: TGTGCCAGCAGTGCCATACAGGGCTACTCTGGAAACACCATATATTTT

J: TRBJ1-2
V: TRBV19
size: NA
D: TRBD1
CDR3: CASSSLDRSNYGYTF
DNA: TGTGCCAGTAGTAGCCTGGACAGGTCTAACTATGGCTACACCTTC

J: TRBJ1-3
V: TRBV11-2
size: once
D: NA
CDR3: CASSQGAIGGNTIYF
DNA: TGTGCCAGCAGCCAAGGGGCAATAGGTGGAAACACCATATATTTT

J: TRBJ1-1
V: TRBV7-8
size: once
D: NA
CDR3: CASSLTEGRFTEAFF
DNA: TGTGCCAGCAGCTTAACCGAGGGCAGATTCACTGAAGCTTTCTTT

J: TRBJ2-2
V: TRBV6-1
size: NA
D: NA
CDR3: CASGLLNTGELFF
DNA: TGTGCCAGCGGACTCCTTAACACCGGGGAGCTGTTTTTT

J: TRBJ1-1
V: TRBV6-5
size: NA
D: TRBD1
CDR3: CASSRDRGLGTEAFF
DNA: TGTGCCAGCAGTAGGGACAGGGGGCTGGGCACTGAAGCTTTCTTT

J: TRBJ1-5
V: TRBV2
size: few
D: TRBD1
CDR3: CASGGQGVGGQPQHF
DNA: TGTGCCAGCGGCGGACAGGGGGTTGGCGGTCAGCCCCAGCATTTT

J: TRBJ2-7
V: TRBV7-9
size: NA
D: NA
CDR3: CASSSEGPVPFYEQYF
DNA: TGTGCCAGCAGTTCTGAGGGCCCTGTCCCGTTTTACGAGCAGTACTTC